The clone carrying this T cell receptor (beta chain) has ten or more counts. These data originate in a study of identical twins. TCRdb recomputed calls from the 5' RACE reads with MiXCR, one row per CDR3 protein. The data contain about 490,000 distinct CDR3 sequences, around 15% of them singletons. CDR1 and CDR2 (germline): MDHEN, SYDVKM. The CDR3 runs 13 residues. V was trimmed by 4 bases and J by 2 bases, leaving 9 bases between them. The same specimen was also included in a second study, on yellow fever vaccine responses in identical twins.

This TCR came from a woman in her late teens or twenties in good health. The V call is TRBV28, the J call TRBJ2-7; D uncertain. Sequencing used CD4+ T cells sorted from blood. CDR3 in amino acids: CASSSDGPYEQYF. Here the CDR3 DNA reads TGTGCCAGCAGTTCAGACGGACCCTACGAGCAGTACTTC.